These 32 T cell receptor beta chains were all obtained from the same sample, sequenced in a study of OX40 agonist ivuxolimab in advanced cancers. Profiling relied on immunoSEQ multiplex PCR, and the TCRdb table lists in-frame clones only, not all of them. The top ten clones hold around 4.3% of a sample with some 50,000 clones, 84% of them seen once. The sequences come from CD4+ or CD8+ T cells sorted from blood, collected in a trial of the OX40 agonist ivuxolimab. Receptor source: an adult with an advanced solid tumor such as melanoma, head and neck, liver or kidney cancer.

DNA of the CDR3: TGTGCCAGCAGCTTGGCGGGAGGGAGCACAGATACGCAGTATTTT. Translation: CASSLAGGSTDTQYF. The J gene is TRBJ2-3, the V gene TRBV7-9, with 9 bases lining up with TRBD2. The CDR3 spans 15 residues. After removal of 3 bases from V and 0 bases from J, the junction contained 1 base not matched to a gene. CDR1 is SEHNR, CDR2 FQNEAQ, per germline (reference sequence).

V and J are TRBV10-3 and TRBJ2-6; D perhaps matches TRBD2 (5 bases). The germline V and J ends were trimmed by 4 bases and 12 bases, with 22 bases remaining between them. Germline V lookup: CDR1 ENHRY, CDR2 SYGVKD. The CDR3 is made up of 16 amino acids. CDR3 in amino acids: CAISASPWRTPSVLTF. The DNA of the CDR3 is TGTGCCATCAGTGCCTCCCCCTGGCGGACTCCTTCCGTCCTGACTTTC.

The V and J genes are TRBV6-1 and TRBJ1-2; 9 bases are shared with TRBD1. This CDR3 contains 14 residues. Trimming cost V 1 base and J 8 bases; bases outside gene matches: 5. Germline V gene data show CDR1 as MNHNS and CDR2 as SASEGT. CDR3 sequence reads: CASSEVGQGSGYTF. Written as DNA, the CDR3 is TGTGCCAGCAGTGAAGTGGGACAGGGTAGCGGCTACACCTTC.

This clone was recorded a few times. The J gene is TRBJ2-1, the V gene TRBV7-3; D is uncertain. Germline CDR1 is SGHTA and CDR2 is FQGTGA. V gave up 1 base and J gave up 0 bases, with 10 bases separating them. The CDR3 loop spans 16 amino acids. CDR3 coding DNA: TGTGCCAGCAGCTTAAGAGGCATAAGCTCCTACAATGAGCAGTTCTTC. It yields the protein CASSLRGISSYNEQFF.

The V gene is TRBV19, the J gene TRBJ2-3; a weak D match, TRBD2 (6 bases). The V end lost 3 bases, the J end lost 2 bases, and 18 bases lay between the germline ends. CDR3 length equals 17 residues. Germline assignment: CDR1 LNHDA and CDR2 SQIVND (reference sequence). The CDR3 loop is CASSISAGMVSTDTQYF. In DNA form, the CDR3 reads TGTGCCAGTAGTATTTCGGCGGGAATGGTATCCACAGATACGCAGTATTTT.

The V call is TRBV11-3, the J call TRBJ1-6; D gene ambiguous. The V end lost 2 bases, the J end lost 9 bases, and 14 bases lay between the germline ends. Germline loops: CDR1 SGHNT, CDR2 YENEEA. The CDR3 runs to 15 residues. CDR3 DNA sequence: TGTGCCAGCAGCTTATACAGCCAGGCGGTTTCACCCCTCCACTTT. This translates into CASSLYSQAVSPLHF.

The chain is built from TRBV6-6 and TRBJ2-1; 10 nucleotides line up with TRBD1. This CDR3 comprises 14 residues. The junction had 7 bases not matched to a gene; V was cut back by 5 bases and J by 9 bases. Germline V gives CDR1 MNHNY, CDR2 SVGAGI (reference sequence). In nucleotides, the CDR3 is TGTGCCAGCAGTGCGCGACAGGGGGCAAGTGAGCAGTTCTTC. It codes for CASSARQGASEQFF.

The chain couples TRBV29-1 to TRBJ2-5; 7 positions agree with TRBD1. V was clipped by 3 bases and J by 4 bases; unmatched bases: 5. Germline CDR1 and CDR2: SQVTM and ANQGSEA. The CDR3 loop spans 13 amino acids. The CDR3, as DNA: TGCAGCGTTGATGAGGGGGCATCAGAGACCCAGTACTTC. Amino acid sequence: CSVDEGASETQYF.

The table lists this clone with a count of one. The chain uses TRBV23-1 and TRBJ2-4; 8 bases are shared with TRBD2. TRBV23-1 is recorded as an ORF, its role being uncertain. V trimming: 2 bases; J trimming: 0 bases; junction bases outside the gene matches: 6. This CDR3 contains 17 residues. The CDR3 DNA sequence: TGCGCCAGCAGTCAAAGGGGACTAGGAAAAGCCAAAAACATTCAGTACTTC. Its translation is CASSQRGLGKAKNIQYF.

J is TRBJ2-7 and V is TRBV5-4; D is possibly TRBD1 (6 bases). From germline, CDR1 is SGHNT and CDR2 YYREEE (reference sequence). V lost 1 base to trimming and J lost 0 bases, with 8 bases between them. CDR3 length equals 14 residues. CDR3 loop: CASSLTGRSYEQYF. The CDR3 bases are TGTGCCAGCAGCTTGACAGGGCGCTCCTACGAGCAGTACTTC.

V gene TRBV19 combines with J gene TRBJ2-3, with 10 bases lining up with TRBD2. CDR3 length: 16 amino acids. Germline V CDR1 and CDR2: LNHDA, SQIVND (reference sequence). After removal of 5 bases from V and 6 bases from J, the junction contained 11 bases not matched to a gene. The CDR3 nucleotides read TGTGCCAGTAGTGTATCACCAGCGGGAGGGGGGGATACGCAGTATTTT. It translates to CASSVSPAGGGDTQYF. Full variable domain (rest looked up from reference TRBV19 and TRBJ2-3): DGGITQSPKYLFRKEGQNVTLSCEQNLNHDAMYWYRQDPGQGLRLIYYSQIVNDFQKGDIAEGYSVSREKKESFPLTVTSAQKNPTAFYLCASSVSPAGGGDTQYFGPGTRLTVL.

This chain connects TRBV19 to TRBJ2-5, with D maybe TRBD2 (7 bases). Germline CDR1 and CDR2: LNHDA and SQIVND (reference sequence). V was pared by 6 bases and J by 4 bases, with 18 bases between. The CDR3 runs to 15 residues. Here the CDR3 reads CASSLGGRGAETQYF. DNA of the CDR3: TGTGCCAGTAGCCTCGGTGGCCGGGGGGCAGAGACCCAGTACTTC.

The J gene is TRBJ2-6, the V gene TRBV7-9; unclear D gene. V was trimmed by 1 base and J by 0 bases, leaving 13 bases between them. CDR1 is SEHNR and CDR2 is FQNEAQ in the germline V gene (reference sequence). This CDR3 region has 18 residues. CDR3 amino acids: CASSLGLTPYSGANVLTF. For the CDR3, the DNA is TGTGCCAGCAGCTTAGGGCTAACACCCTACTCTGGGGCCAACGTCCTGACTTTC.

The rearrangement links TRBV7-2 to TRBJ2-4; D is unclear. Germline loops: CDR1 SGHTA, CDR2 FQGNSA. The CDR3 runs 15 residues. Trimming took 0 bases from V and 4 from J, leaving 10 bases between them. The CDR3 here is CASSLARRQKNIQYF. CDR3 nucleotide sequence: TGTGCCAGCAGCTTAGCGAGGCGCCAGAAAAACATTCAGTACTTC.

The chain combines TRBV19 with TRBJ1-2; D may be TRBD1 (5 bases). Germline V CDR1 and CDR2: LNHDA, SQIVND (reference sequence). V lost 4 bases to trimming and J lost 12 bases, with 15 bases between them. This CDR3 has 12 residues. The CDR3 sequence: CASSTGRQSNTF. DNA of the CDR3: TGTGCCAGTAGTACGGGACGGCAATCGAACACCTTC.

This chain connects TRBV7-2 to TRBJ1-2; weak D call: TRBD1 (6 bases). Per germline, CDR1 SGHTA and CDR2 FQGNSA. The V and J ends lost 4 bases and 5 bases respectively, with 17 bases between them. CDR3 length equals 15 residues. The chain's CDR3 is CASSSSMTGAYGYTF. In nucleotides, the CDR3 is TGTGCCAGCAGCTCATCAATGACAGGCGCATATGGCTACACCTTC.

Here the CDR3 reads CASSLGGGDPNYGYTF. The CDR3 DNA reads TGTGCCAGCAGCTTGGGAGGGGGGGACCCTAACTATGGCTACACCTTC. The chain has TRBV5-4 and TRBJ1-2; D possibly corresponds to TRBD1 (6 bases). The CDR3 runs to 16 residues. Germline values: CDR1 SGHNT, CDR2 YYREEE (reference sequence). Trimming shortened V by 0 bases and J by 0 bases, and 12 bases separated the two germline ends.

The chain links TRBV18 to TRBJ2-3; D not certain. Per germline, CDR1 KGHSH and CDR2 LQKENI. Trimming took 4 bases from V and 4 from J, leaving 12 bases between them. CDR3 length: 14 residues. The CDR3, as DNA: TGTGCCAGCTCACTCTCAGGTGGGGCAGATACGCAGTATTTT. Translated, it gives CASSLSGGADTQYF.

This chain uses TRBV5-5 with TRBJ1-3, with D unclear. Germline CDR1 is SGHKS and CDR2 is YYEKEE (reference sequence). Trimming took off 4 bases at V and 0 bases at J, with 14 bases between the two ends. This CDR3 contains 16 residues. Here the CDR3 reads CASSRQTTFSGNTIYF. CDR3 DNA: TGTGCCAGCAGCCGGCAGACGACATTCTCTGGAAACACCATATATTTT.

The CDR3 here is CASSLTWGIGGELFF. The CDR3 DNA is TGTGCCAGCAGCTTAACCTGGGGCATAGGCGGGGAGCTGTTTTTT. V gene TRBV7-2 combines with J gene TRBJ2-2, with a weak D call TRBD1 (5 bases). Trimming left V 2 bases short and J 7 bases short, with 14 bases between. CDR3 length equals 15 residues. Germline CDR1 reads SGHTA; CDR2 reads FQGNSA.

This clone was seen once. The chain joins TRBV6-6 to TRBJ2-5; D remains ambiguous. Germline values: CDR1 MNHNY, CDR2 SVGAGI (reference sequence). Trimming took 5 bases from V and 2 from J, leaving 6 bases between them. The CDR3 has 12 residues. CDR3 bases: TGTGCCAGCAGTCAACTTCAAGAGACCCAGTACTTC. Its translation is CASSQLQETQYF.

The chain combines TRBV18 with TRBJ1-1; D is unclear. There are 13 residues in the CDR3. The V gene lost 2 bases and the J gene lost 4 bases, with 8 bases spanning the gap. Germline CDR1 KGHSH, CDR2 LQKENI. This CDR3 reads CASSPKLGTEAFF. In nucleotides, the CDR3 is TGTGCCAGCTCACCAAAGCTCGGCACTGAAGCTTTCTTT.

The rearrangement uses TRBV30 and TRBJ2-1, with no clear D. V was cut by 4 bases and J by 5 bases, with 12 bases left in between. Germline loops: CDR1 GTSNPN, CDR2 SVGIG (reference sequence). The CDR3 consists of 13 residues. Here the CDR3 DNA reads TGTGCCTGGAACCTCCTAACCGACAATGAGCAGTTCTTC. This sequence encodes CAWNLLTDNEQFF. The full variable domain, in which reference TRBV30 and TRBJ2-1 provide the parts outside the CDR3, is SQTIHQWPATLVQPVGSPLSLECTVEGTSNPNLYWYRQAAGRGLQLLFYSVGIGQISSEVPQNLSASRPQDRQFILSSKKLLLSDSGFYLCAWNLLTDNEQFFGPGTRLTVL.

This clone was observed once. The V call is TRBV4-2, the J call TRBJ2-7, with 13 bases lining up with TRBD2. Per the germline V gene, CDR1 is LGHNA and CDR2 is YNFKEQ. The J segment lost 0 bases and the V segment lost 1 base, leaving 3 bases of the junction unmatched. The CDR3 runs to 17 residues. The CDR3 sequence is CASSQGLAGGLSYEQYF. CDR3 DNA: TGTGCCAGCAGCCAAGGACTAGCGGGAGGACTCTCCTACGAGCAGTACTTC.

The chain uses TRBV7-6 and TRBJ2-2; 7 nucleotides agree with TRBD2. Germline CDR1 reads SGHVS; CDR2 reads FNYEAQ. CDR3 length: 15 residues. The V and J ends lost 5 bases and 1 base, in that order; junction bases with no gene match: 4. The CDR3, as DNA: TGTGCCAGCAGCAGACCTAGCGGGAACACCGGGGAGCTGTTTTTT. It translates to CASSRPSGNTGELFF.

The chain recombines TRBV7-8 with TRBJ2-6; the D is unclear. Germline V gives CDR1 SGHVS, CDR2 FQNEAQ. The CDR3 contains 14 residues. Trimming took 7 bases from V and 0 from J, leaving 7 bases between them. CDR3 amino acids: CASIAASGANVLTF. The CDR3 DNA reads as TGTGCCAGCATTGCAGCCTCTGGGGCCAACGTCCTGACTTTC. Variable domain in full (rest from reference TRBV7-8 and TRBJ2-6): GAGVSQSPRYKVAKRGQDVALRCDPISGHVSLFWYQQALGQGPEFLTYFQNEAQLDKSGLPSDRFFAERPEGSVSTLKIQRTQQEDSAVYLCASIAASGANVLTFGAGSRLTVL.

In this sample, this clone turned up a few times. The chain employs TRBV10-3 and TRBJ2-5, with 8 bases lining up with TRBD2. Per germline, CDR1 ENHRY and CDR2 SYGVKD. CDR3 length: 14 residues. V was clipped by 2 bases and J by 2 bases; unmatched bases: 1. The CDR3 protein is CAISEPSGQETQYF. CDR3 coding DNA: TGTGCCATCAGTGAGCCTAGCGGGCAAGAGACCCAGTACTTC.

This chain uses TRBV6-1 with TRBJ2-5, with 9 nucleotides matching TRBD1. Per germline, CDR1 MNHNS and CDR2 SASEGT. The CDR3 is made up of 14 amino acids. The trim removed 9 bases at V and 5 bases at J, leaving 10 bases unmatched. CDR3 amino acids: CASTLQGAWETQYF. As DNA, the CDR3 is TGTGCCAGTACACTACAGGGGGCGTGGGAGACCCAGTACTTC.

The J gene is TRBJ2-3, the V gene TRBV6-6; the match to TRBD2 covers 9 bases. The germline CDR1 and CDR2 sequences are MNHNY and SVGAGI (reference sequence). This CDR3 has 15 residues. With V trimmed by 7 bases and J by 4 bases, 9 bases remained unmatched. The CDR3 loop reads CASKQAGGRADTQYF. In nucleotides, the CDR3 is TGTGCCAGCAAACAAGCGGGAGGAAGGGCAGATACGCAGTATTTT.

A few counts support this clone. This chain links TRBV18 with TRBJ2-5; no firm D call. With 4 bases removed from V and 4 bases from J, the gap between germline ends came to 16 bases. Germline lookup yields CDR1 KGHSH and CDR2 LQKENI. CDR3 length: 15 residues. The CDR3 DNA reads as TGTGCCAGCTCACTTTCAAGGTCCAAGGGAGAGACCCAGTACTTC. Residues: CASSLSRSKGETQYF.

V and J are TRBV29-1 and TRBJ1-2; D perhaps matches TRBD1 (5 bases). CDR3 length: 12 amino acids. Germline CDR1 is SQVTM and CDR2 is ANQGSEA. V lost 7 bases to trimming and J lost 3 bases, with 12 bases between them. CDR3 DNA sequence: TGCAGCGCTGCGGACAATGACTATGGCTACACCTTC. It is translated as CSAADNDYGYTF.

The chain links TRBV19 to TRBJ1-4, with TRBD1 matching 8 bases. The CDR3 spans 13 residues. After removal of 8 bases from V and 4 bases from J, the junction contained 3 bases not matched to a gene. Looked up from germline, CDR1 is LNHDA and CDR2 is SQIVND (reference sequence). The DNA of the CDR3 is TGTGCCAGTCAGGGGGCGATTAATGAAAAACTGTTTTTT. It translates to CASQGAINEKLFF.